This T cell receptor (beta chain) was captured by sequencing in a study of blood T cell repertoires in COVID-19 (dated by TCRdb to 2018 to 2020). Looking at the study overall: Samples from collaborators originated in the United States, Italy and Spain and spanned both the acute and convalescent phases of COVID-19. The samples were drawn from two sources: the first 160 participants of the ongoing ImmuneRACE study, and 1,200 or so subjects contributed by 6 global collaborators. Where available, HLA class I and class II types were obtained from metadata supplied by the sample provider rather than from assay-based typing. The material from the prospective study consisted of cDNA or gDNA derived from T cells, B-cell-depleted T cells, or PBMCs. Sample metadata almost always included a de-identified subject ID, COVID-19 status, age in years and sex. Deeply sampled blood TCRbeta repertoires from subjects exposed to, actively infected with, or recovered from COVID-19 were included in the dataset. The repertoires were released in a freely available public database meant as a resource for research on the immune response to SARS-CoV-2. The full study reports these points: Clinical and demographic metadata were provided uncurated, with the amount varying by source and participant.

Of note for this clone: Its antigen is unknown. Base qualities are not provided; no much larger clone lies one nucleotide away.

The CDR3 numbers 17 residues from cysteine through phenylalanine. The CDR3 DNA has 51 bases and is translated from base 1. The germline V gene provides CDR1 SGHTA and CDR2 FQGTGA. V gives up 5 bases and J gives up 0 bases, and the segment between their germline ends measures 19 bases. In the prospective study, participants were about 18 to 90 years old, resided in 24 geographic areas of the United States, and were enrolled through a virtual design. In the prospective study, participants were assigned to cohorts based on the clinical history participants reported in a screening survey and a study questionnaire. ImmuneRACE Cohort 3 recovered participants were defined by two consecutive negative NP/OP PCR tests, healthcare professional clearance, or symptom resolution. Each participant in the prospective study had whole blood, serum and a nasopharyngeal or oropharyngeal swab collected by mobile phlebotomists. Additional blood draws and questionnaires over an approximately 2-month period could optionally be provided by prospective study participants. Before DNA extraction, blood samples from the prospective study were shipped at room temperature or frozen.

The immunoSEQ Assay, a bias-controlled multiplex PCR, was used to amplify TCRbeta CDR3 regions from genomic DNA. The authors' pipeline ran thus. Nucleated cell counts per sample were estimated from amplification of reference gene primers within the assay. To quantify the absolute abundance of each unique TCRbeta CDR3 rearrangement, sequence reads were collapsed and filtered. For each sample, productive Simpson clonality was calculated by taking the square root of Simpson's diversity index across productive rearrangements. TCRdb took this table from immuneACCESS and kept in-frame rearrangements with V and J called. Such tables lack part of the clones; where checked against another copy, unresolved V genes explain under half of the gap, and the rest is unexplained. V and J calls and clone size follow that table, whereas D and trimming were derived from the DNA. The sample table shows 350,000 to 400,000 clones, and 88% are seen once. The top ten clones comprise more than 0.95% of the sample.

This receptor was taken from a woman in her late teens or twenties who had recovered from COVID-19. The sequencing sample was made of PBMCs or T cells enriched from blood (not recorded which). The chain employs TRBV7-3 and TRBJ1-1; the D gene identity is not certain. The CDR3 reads CASSHSPAGVMNTEAFF. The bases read TGTGCCAGCAGCCACTCGCCGGCAGGTGTCATGAACACTGAAGCTTTCTTT.